One sample yielded the 2 T cell receptor beta chains listed below, sequenced in a study of identical twins. TCRdb fed the 5' RACE reads into MiXCR, producing one record per CDR3 protein. Here the sample spans roughly 1.6 million distinct CDR3 sequences, roughly a third being singletons. Sequencing was carried out using cord blood. Source of these receptors: a newborn girl in good health.

This clonotype was picked up many times. The rearrangement links TRBV3-1 to TRBJ2-1; no definite D call. The CDR3 is 12 amino acids. The V end was cut by 0 bases, the J end by 6 bases, with 3 bases between. From germline, CDR1 is LGHDT and CDR2 YNNKEL (reference sequence). The CDR3 here is CASSQDPNEQFF. CDR3 nucleotides: TGTGCCAGCAGCCAAGATCCCAATGAGCAGTTCTTC.

V and J are TRBV6-5 and TRBJ2-6; no reliable D call. V lost 10 bases, J lost 0 bases, and 10 bases lay in between. CDR3 length equals 14 residues. Germline V gives CDR1 MNHEY, CDR2 SVGAGI. The CDR3 DNA reads as TGTGCCACCTACGGTTACTCTGGGGCCAACGTCCTGACTTTC. The encoded protein is CATYGYSGANVLTF.